Each of the 6 T cell receptor beta chains below was sequenced from the same sample in a study of CD8 T cells in Susac syndrome. Reverse transcription of 0.5 to 1 ug RNA used random hexamers. TCRdb recomputed calls from the immunoSEQ multiplex PCR reads with MiXCR, one row per CDR3 protein. Here the sample spans about 66,000 distinct CDR3 sequences, roughly 94% being singletons. The sequenced sample was CD8+ T cells from PBMCs. These receptors were collected from a human donor with multiple sclerosis.

CDR3 protein: CASSLLGDPAGGYEQYF. CDR3 nucleotides: TGTGCCAGCAGTTTATTAGGTGACCCAGCGGGAGGGTACGAGCAGTACTTC. This chain uses TRBV28 with TRBJ2-7; 10 nucleotides line up with TRBD2. The germline V gene has CDR1 MDHEN and CDR2 SYDVKM. This CDR3 has 17 amino acids. Germline trimming cut 1 base from V and 4 bases from J; bases unmatched to any gene: 10.

The rearrangement uses TRBV29-1 and TRBJ2-7; no reliable D call. From germline, CDR1 is SQVTM and CDR2 ANQGSEA. The V and J ends lost 4 bases and 5 bases respectively, with 15 bases between them. CDR3 length: 13 amino acids. CDR3 sequence (DNA): TGCAGCGTTGTATGGGGAAGGAGCGACGAGCAGTACTTC. It translates to CSVVWGRSDEQYF.

The gene calls are TRBV29-1 and TRBJ1-1, with no clear D. The germline CDR1 and CDR2 sequences are SQVTM and ANQGSEA. This CDR3 has 13 residues. V shed 3 bases and J shed 7 bases, with 15 bases lying between them. The CDR3 nucleotides are TGCAGCGTTGAGACGGGCTCAGGAGTTGAAGCTTTCTTT. Translation gives CSVETGSGVEAFF.

The chain uses TRBV12-3 or TRBV12-4 and TRBJ2-1, with D tentatively TRBD2 (5 bases). The V and J ends lost 6 bases and 6 bases respectively, with 18 bases between them. The CDR3 loop spans 15 amino acids. CDR3 loop: CASSIPGVSGNEQFF. The CDR3 coding sequence is TGTGCCAGCAGCATTCCCGGGGTTTCAGGCAATGAGCAGTTCTTC.

This clonotype was seen a single time. The chain joins TRBV20-1 to TRBJ2-7; D call uncertain. Trimming took off 0 bases at V and 1 base at J, with 10 bases between the two ends. Germline CDR1 and CDR2: DFQATT and SNEGSKA (reference sequence). The CDR3 consists of 14 residues. CDR3 sequence: CSARDRWGSYEQYF. The CDR3, as DNA: TGCAGTGCTAGAGATAGGTGGGGATCCTACGAGCAGTACTTC.

This chain uses TRBV7-9 with TRBJ1-4; a possible D gene is TRBD1 (6 bases). CDR1 is SEHNR and CDR2 is FQNEAQ in the germline V gene (reference sequence). The CDR3 is 14 amino acids. V was clipped by 0 bases and J by 8 bases, with 10 bases between them. CDR3 sequence reads: CASSLAGQLEKLFF. The DNA for the CDR3 is TGTGCCAGCAGCTTAGCCGGACAGTTGGAAAAACTGTTTTTT.